The text below deals with one TCR beta chain. Original methodology: Reference gene primer amplification in the assay estimated nucleated cell counts. TCRdb keeps only in-frame clones here, not all; method: immunoSEQ multiplex PCR. V and J calls and clone size are as listed in that table; D and trimming were resolved from the DNA. The top ten hold around 1.3% of the sample, which has about 380,000 clones, more than 75% seen once. The CDR3 covers 17 residues. With V trimmed by 0 bases and J by 3 bases, 9 bases remained unmatched. CDR1 and CDR2 from the germline V gene are LNHNV and YYDKDF (reference sequence). The sample is drawn from a study of blood T cell repertoires in COVID-19.

The clonotype was recovered from a man in his thirties or forties who had recovered from COVID-19. What was sequenced was PBMCs or T cells enriched from blood (not recorded which). The chain recombines TRBV15 with TRBJ1-2, with 8 bases aligning to TRBD1. CDR3 nucleotide sequence: TGTGCCACCAGCAGAGATTGGGCAGGACAGGGTGACTATGGCTACACCTTC. It translates to CATSRDWAGQGDYGYTF.